The 7 T cell receptor beta chains presented below share a single source sample, sequenced in a study of blood T cell repertoires in COVID-19. Generated by immunoSEQ multiplex PCR, the TCRdb table keeps only in-frame clones and is missing some. The repertoire consists of roughly 150,000 clones, with 82% occurring once and the leading ten covering less than 5%. Material for sequencing was peripheral blood. Receptors originate from a woman older than 75 with acute or convalescent COVID-19.

This clone was seen a handful of times. This chain connects TRBV28 to TRBJ2-3, with 8 bases that match TRBD2. The CDR3 is 12 residues long. Trimming took 3 bases from V and 15 from J; bases not matched to a gene: 8. CDR1 MDHEN and CDR2 SYDVKM come from the germline V gene. CDR3 loop: CASSFQSGSQYF. As DNA, the CDR3 is TGTGCCAGCAGTTTTCAGAGCGGGAGTCAATATTTT. Together with reference TRBV28 and TRBJ2-3, the CDR3 gives the full variable domain: DVKVTQSSRYLVKRTGEKVFLECVQDMDHENMFWYRQDPGLGLRLIYFSYDVKMKEKGDIPEGYSVSREKKERFSLILESASTNQTSMYLCASSFQSGSQYFGPGTRLTVL.

The genes are TRBV5-1 and TRBJ2-3; TRBD1 matches at 7 bases. Looked up from germline, CDR1 is SGHRS and CDR2 is YFSETQ. The length of the CDR3 is 14 residues. V lost 4 bases, J lost 2 bases, and 4 bases stayed unmatched. CDR3 bases: TGCGCCAGCAGCGTACAGGGGTCCACAGATACGCAGTATTTT. Encoded protein: CASSVQGSTDTQYF.

The chain couples TRBV11-2 to TRBJ1-5, with D maybe TRBD1 (5 bases). This CDR3 comprises 15 residues. V was clipped by 5 bases and J by 6 bases, with 17 bases between them. From germline, CDR1 is SGHAT and CDR2 FQNNGV. This CDR3 is CASSPNPGIGQPQHF. CDR3 in DNA: TGTGCCAGCAGCCCTAACCCAGGGATCGGTCAGCCCCAGCATTTT.

The CDR3 DNA sequence: TGTGCCAGCAGTTTACAAATCACGGGACAGGGTTTCGGTTCACCCCTCCACTTT. It specifies CASSLQITGQGFGSPLHF. The chain couples TRBV28 to TRBJ1-6; 9 nucleotides agree with TRBD1. Trimming took 2 bases from V and 9 from J; bases not matched to a gene: 14. The CDR3 consists of 18 residues. Germline V lookup: CDR1 MDHEN, CDR2 SYDVKM.

This clone was counted only a few times. The chain couples TRBV19 to TRBJ2-1, with TRBD2 matching 13 bases. In germline, CDR1 is LNHDA, CDR2 SQIVND (reference sequence). Trimming took 4 bases from V and 0 from J; bases not matched to a gene: 12. CDR3 length: 20 residues. The CDR3 sequence is CASSTRLAGGLVSSYNEQFF. CDR3 coding DNA: TGTGCCAGTAGTACCCGACTAGCGGGAGGCCTTGTTAGCTCCTACAATGAGCAGTTCTTC.

In this sample, this clone turned up a few times. This chain uses TRBV6-5 with TRBJ1-2; 11 nucleotides agree with TRBD1. This CDR3 spans 14 amino acids. J lost 8 bases, V lost 6 bases, and 8 bases had no gene match. Germline loops: CDR1 MNHEY, CDR2 SVGAGI. In nucleotides, the CDR3 is TGTGCCAGCAGCAGGGGACAGGGGGGAAGAGGCTACACCTTC. This encodes CASSRGQGGRGYTF.

This clone was counted only a few times. The chain couples TRBV7-2 to TRBJ1-1, with 8 positions matching TRBD1. J was trimmed by 5 bases and V by 6 bases; bases with no gene match: 14. Looked up from germline, CDR1 is SGHTA and CDR2 is FQGNSA. This CDR3 is 16 amino acids long. The CDR3 spells CASSFTGQGAVTEAFF. The CDR3 region has the DNA TGTGCCAGCAGTTTTACCGGGCAGGGGGCGGTGACTGAAGCTTTCTTT.